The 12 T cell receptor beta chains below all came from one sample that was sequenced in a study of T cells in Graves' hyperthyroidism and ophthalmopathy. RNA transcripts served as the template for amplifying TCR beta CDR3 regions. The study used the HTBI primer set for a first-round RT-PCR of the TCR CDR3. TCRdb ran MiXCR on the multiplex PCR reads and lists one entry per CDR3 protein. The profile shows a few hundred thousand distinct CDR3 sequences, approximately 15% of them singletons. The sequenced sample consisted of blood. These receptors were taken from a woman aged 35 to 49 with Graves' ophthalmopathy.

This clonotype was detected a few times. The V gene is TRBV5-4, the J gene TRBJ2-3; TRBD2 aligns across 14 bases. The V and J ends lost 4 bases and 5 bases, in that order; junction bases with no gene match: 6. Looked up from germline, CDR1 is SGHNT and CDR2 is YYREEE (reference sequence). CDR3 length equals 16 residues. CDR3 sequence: CASSRGTSGSIDTQYF. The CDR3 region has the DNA TGTGCCAGCAGCCGTGGGACTAGCGGGAGTATAGATACGCAGTATTTT.

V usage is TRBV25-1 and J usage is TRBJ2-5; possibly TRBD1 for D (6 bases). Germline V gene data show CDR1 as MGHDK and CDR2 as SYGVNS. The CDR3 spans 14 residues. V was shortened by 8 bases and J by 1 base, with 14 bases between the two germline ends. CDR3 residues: CASSRTESQETQYF. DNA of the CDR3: TGTGCCAGCTCCCGGACAGAGAGCCAAGAGACCCAGTACTTC.

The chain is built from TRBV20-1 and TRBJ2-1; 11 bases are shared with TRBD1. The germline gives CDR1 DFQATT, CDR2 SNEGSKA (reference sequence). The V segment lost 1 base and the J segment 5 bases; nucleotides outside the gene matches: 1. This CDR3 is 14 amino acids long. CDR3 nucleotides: TGCAGTGCTAGAGCGGACAGGGGGCACAATGAGCAGTTCTTC. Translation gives CSARADRGHNEQFF.

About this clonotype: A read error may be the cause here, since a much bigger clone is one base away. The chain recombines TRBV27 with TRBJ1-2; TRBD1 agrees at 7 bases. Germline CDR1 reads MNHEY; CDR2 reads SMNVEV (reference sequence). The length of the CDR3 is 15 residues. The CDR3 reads CASSLSATGREGCTF. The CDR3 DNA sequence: TGTGCCAGCAGTTTATCCGCGACAGGGCGAGAGGGCTGCACCTTC.

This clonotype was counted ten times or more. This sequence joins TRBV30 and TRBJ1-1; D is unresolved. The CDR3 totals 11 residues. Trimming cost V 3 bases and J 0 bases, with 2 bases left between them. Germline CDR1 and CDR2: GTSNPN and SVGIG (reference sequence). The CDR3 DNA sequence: TGTGCCTGGAGATTGAACACTGAAGCTTTCTTT. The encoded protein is CAWRLNTEAFF. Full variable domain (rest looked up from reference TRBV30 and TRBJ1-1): SQTIHQWPATLVQPVGSPLSLECTVEGTSNPNLYWYRQAAGRGLQLLFYSVGIGQISSEVPQNLSASRPQDRQFILSSKKLLLSDSGFYLCAWRLNTEAFFGQGTRLTVV.

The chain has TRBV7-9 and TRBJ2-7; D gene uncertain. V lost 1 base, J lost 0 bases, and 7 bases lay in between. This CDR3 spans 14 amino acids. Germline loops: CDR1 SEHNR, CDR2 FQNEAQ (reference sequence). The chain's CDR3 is CASSLVKDSYEQYF. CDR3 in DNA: TGTGCCAGCAGCTTAGTGAAGGACTCCTACGAGCAGTACTTC.

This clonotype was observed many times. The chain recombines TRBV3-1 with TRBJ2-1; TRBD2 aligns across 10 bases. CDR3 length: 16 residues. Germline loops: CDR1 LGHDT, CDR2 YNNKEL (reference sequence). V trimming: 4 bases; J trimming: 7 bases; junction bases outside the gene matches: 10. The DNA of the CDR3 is TGTGCCAGCAGCCTCCAACTAGCGGGAACCGGAAATGAGCAGTTCTTC. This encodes CASSLQLAGTGNEQFF.

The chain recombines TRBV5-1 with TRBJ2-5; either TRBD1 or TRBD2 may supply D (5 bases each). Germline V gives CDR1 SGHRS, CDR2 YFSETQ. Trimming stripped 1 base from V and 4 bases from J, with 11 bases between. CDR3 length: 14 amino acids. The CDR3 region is CASSLRGVGETQYF. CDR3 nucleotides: TGCGCCAGCAGCTTGAGAGGGGTTGGAGAGACCCAGTACTTC.

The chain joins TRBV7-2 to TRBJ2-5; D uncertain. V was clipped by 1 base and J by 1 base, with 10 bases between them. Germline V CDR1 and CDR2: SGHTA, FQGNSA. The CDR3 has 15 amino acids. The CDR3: CASSLGRPPQETQYF. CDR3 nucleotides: TGTGCCAGCAGCTTAGGTCGCCCCCCCCAAGAGACCCAGTACTTC.

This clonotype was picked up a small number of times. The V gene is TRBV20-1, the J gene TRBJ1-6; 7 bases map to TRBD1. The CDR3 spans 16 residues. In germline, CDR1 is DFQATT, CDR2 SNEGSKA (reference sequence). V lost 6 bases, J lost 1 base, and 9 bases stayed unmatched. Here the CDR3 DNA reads TGCAGTGCAATACAGGGGCAAATGTCCTATAATTCACCCCTCCACTTT. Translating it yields CSAIQGQMSYNSPLHF.

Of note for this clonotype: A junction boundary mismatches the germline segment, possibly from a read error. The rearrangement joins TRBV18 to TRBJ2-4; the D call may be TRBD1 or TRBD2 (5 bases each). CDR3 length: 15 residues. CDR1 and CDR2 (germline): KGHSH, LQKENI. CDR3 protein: CASPPPSGGSNIQYF. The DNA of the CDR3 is TGTGCCAGCCCACCACCTTCTGGGGGATCAAACATTCAGTACTTC.

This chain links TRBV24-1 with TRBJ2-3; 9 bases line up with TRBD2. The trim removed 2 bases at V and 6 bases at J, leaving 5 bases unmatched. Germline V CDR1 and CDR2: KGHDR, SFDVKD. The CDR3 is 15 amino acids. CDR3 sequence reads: CATSDSREGRDTQYF. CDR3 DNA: TGTGCCACCAGTGATTCGCGGGAGGGGAGGGATACGCAGTATTTT.